This record concerns one T cell receptor beta chain sequence. Its antigen is not identified. Clones were read by immunoSEQ multiplex PCR, and TCRdb kept only the in-frame ones, dropping some. The sample records tens of thousands of clones, around 85% being singletons. Time point here: week 35, safety follow-up. One vaccine dose held 300 ug of mutant IDH1 20-mer peptide and came with topical imiquimod. All eight of the vaccinations patients received fell in weeks 1, 3, 5, 7, 11, 15, 19 and 23. This sample was taken from a study of a mutant IDH1 vaccine in newly diagnosed glioma. Study conclusions and caveats: It seemed that pseudoprogression was not linked to changes in the top peripheral T cell clonotypes.

Trimming cost V 4 bases and J 0 bases; bases outside gene matches: 4. Germline V gene data show CDR1 as SGHNT and CDR2 as YYREEE (reference sequence). The CDR3 runs 15 residues. The receptor was isolated from a man aged 40-49 years with glioma. The rearrangement joins TRBV5-4 to TRBJ2-7, with 10 bases fitting TRBD1. Sequenced material: PBMCs, taken from a glioma patient whose treatment included an IDH1 peptide vaccine. The CDR3 coding sequence is TGTGCCAGCAGCCAGAGGGACAGGGGCTCCTACGAGCAGTACTTC. It is translated as CASSQRDRGSYEQYF.